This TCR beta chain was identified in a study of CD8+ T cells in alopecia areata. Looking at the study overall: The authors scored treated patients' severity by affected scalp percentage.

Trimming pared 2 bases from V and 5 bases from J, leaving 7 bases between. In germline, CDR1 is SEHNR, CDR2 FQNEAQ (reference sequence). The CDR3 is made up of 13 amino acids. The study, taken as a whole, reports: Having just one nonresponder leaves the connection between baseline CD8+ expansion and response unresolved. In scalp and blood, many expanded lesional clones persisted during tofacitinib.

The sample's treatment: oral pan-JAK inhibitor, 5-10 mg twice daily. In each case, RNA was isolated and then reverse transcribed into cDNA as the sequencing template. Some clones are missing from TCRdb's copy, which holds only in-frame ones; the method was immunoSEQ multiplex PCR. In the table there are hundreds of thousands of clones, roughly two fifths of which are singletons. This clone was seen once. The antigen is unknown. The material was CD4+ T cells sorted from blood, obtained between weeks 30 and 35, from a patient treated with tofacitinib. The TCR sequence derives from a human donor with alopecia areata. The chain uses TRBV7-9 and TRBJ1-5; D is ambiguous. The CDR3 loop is CASSLIGDQPQHF. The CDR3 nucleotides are TGTGCCAGCAGCTTAATAGGTGATCAGCCCCAGCATTTT.